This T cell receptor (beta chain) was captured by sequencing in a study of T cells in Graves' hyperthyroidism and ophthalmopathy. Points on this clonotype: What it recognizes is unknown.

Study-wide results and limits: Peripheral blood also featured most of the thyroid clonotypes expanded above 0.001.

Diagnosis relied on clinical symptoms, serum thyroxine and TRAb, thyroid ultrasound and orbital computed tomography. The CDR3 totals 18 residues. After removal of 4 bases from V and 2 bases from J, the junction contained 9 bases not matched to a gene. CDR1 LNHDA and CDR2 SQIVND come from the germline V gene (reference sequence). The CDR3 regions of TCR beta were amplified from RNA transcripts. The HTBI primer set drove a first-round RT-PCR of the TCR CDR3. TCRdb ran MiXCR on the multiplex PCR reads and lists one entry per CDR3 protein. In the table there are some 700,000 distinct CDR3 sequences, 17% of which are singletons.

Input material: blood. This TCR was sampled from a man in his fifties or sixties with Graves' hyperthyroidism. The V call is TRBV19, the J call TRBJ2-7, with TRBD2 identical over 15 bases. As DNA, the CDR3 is TGTGCCAGTAGTAGGCGGGGACTAGCGGGAGGACCCCCCTACGAGCAGTACTTC. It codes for CASSRRGLAGGPPYEQYF.